The sequence of this TCR beta chain was determined in a study of T-cell memory formation after mild COVID-19. Broader study findings: Balance between CD4 and CD8 was seen in clones contracting day 15 to 85, and a CD4+ lean was seen in later expanders. In second-wave clones peaking day 37, SARS-CoV-2 specificity remained unconfirmed.

The table lists this clonotype with a few counts. Its antigen is undetermined. This CDR3 contains 15 residues. CDR1 is SGHRS and CDR2 is YFSETQ in the germline V gene. V shed 4 bases and J 1 base; nucleotides not matched to a gene: 7. TCRdb fed the 5' RACE reads into MiXCR, producing one record per CDR3 protein. The sample lists 300,000 to 350,000 distinct CDR3 sequences; approximately 15% were seen once. This TCR derives from a man between 18 and 35 years old who had mild COVID-19 (a few samples of this study predate the infection). Cell type and time point are not known. The sample comprised PBMCs or a T cell subset sorted from them (not recorded which). V is TRBV5-1 and J is TRBJ1-1, with TRBD1 identical over 7 bases. CDR3 DNA: TGCGCCAGCAGCCCGACAGGGACAACGAACACTGAAGCTTTCTTT. This sequence encodes CASSPTGTTNTEAFF. Complete variable domain (other parts from reference TRBV5-1 and TRBJ1-1): KAGVTQTPRYLIKTRGQQVTLSCSPISGHRSVSWYQQTPGQGLQFLFEYFSETQRNKGNFPGRFSGRQFSNSRSEMNVSTLELGDSALYLCASSPTGTTNTEAFFGQGTRLTVV.